The clone carrying this T cell receptor (beta chain) was counted many times. MiXCR reprocessed the PCR reads for TCRdb. The data hold about 40,000 clones, with 10% to 12% observed a single time. This record belongs to a study of metastatic and nonmetastatic thyroid tumors. The wider study: Repertoires from malignant and benign thyroid patients were compared across blood and tumor or nodule tissue.

Patients were all untreated before their thyroid surgery. Germline CDR1 and CDR2: KGHDR and SFDVKD. The germline V and J ends were trimmed by 1 base and 5 bases, with 15 bases remaining between them. This CDR3 is built from 16 residues. The sequencing input was blood. This chain connects TRBV24-1 to TRBJ2-3; D is perhaps TRBD1 or TRBD2 (5 bases each). This clonotype originated in a female donor with papillary thyroid cancer or a benign thyroid nodule (not recorded which). Some clones in this sample may be carry-over from other donors' samples. DNA for the CDR3: TGTGCCACCAGTGATTTATGGTCATCGGGGCAAGATACGCAGTATTTT. Protein: CATSDLWSSGQDTQYF.